The 15 T cell receptor beta chains in this list originate from one sample, sequenced in a study of T cell repertoires in cytomegalovirus infection. Their target antigens are unknown. A single record per CDR3 protein comes from TCRdb applying MiXCR to the reads. The sample has roughly 100,000 distinct CDR3 sequences, 42% seen once. The specimen comprised CD8+ T cells from cultured PBMCs, sampled from culture after CMV antigen stimulation. Every receptor here comes from a human donor in good health (CMV status not recorded). Some clones in this sample may be carry-over from other donors' samples.

CDR3 coding DNA: TGTGCCAGCAGGCCCGCTTCACCGGGACTCCTTGATGGCTACACCTTC. Protein sequence: CASRPASPGLLDGYTF. This chain joins TRBV2 and TRBJ1-2, with TRBD1 as a possible D gene (5 bases). The CDR3 runs to 16 residues. Germline CDR1 reads SNHLY; CDR2 reads FYNNEI. V gave up 6 bases and J gave up 6 bases, with 23 bases separating them.

The rearrangement links TRBV3-1 to TRBJ2-2, with 8 bases that match TRBD1. The length of the CDR3 is 19 residues. V was clipped by 1 base and J by 1 base; unmatched bases: 11. CDR1 and CDR2 (germline): LGHDT, YNNKEL (reference sequence). CDR3 nucleotides: TGTGCCAGCAGCCAAGCGGACAGGGAAAACCCATGGAACACCGGGGAGCTGTTTTTT. The encoded protein is CASSQADRENPWNTGELFF. The full variable domain, rest sourced from reference TRBV3-1 and TRBJ2-2, is DTAVSQTPKYLVTQMGNDKSIKCEQNLGHDTMYWYKQDSKKFLKIMFSYNNKELIINETVPNRFSPKSPDKAHLNLHINSLELGDSAVYFCASSQADRENPWNTGELFFGEGSRLTVL.

V usage is TRBV19 and J usage is TRBJ2-5; D is unresolved. Germline CDR1 LNHDA, CDR2 SQIVND (reference sequence). The CDR3 sequence is 12 residues long. The V and J ends lost 4 bases and 8 bases respectively, with 11 bases between them. The CDR3 DNA is TGTGCCAGTAGTACGACCCCTTCAACCCAGTACTTC. Its protein product is CASSTTPSTQYF.

DNA of the CDR3: TGCAGCGTTGTGGACAGCCTACCAAACAATGAGCAGTTCTTC. It translates to CSVVDSLPNNEQFF. This rearrangement joins TRBV29-1 to TRBJ2-1; D possibly corresponds to TRBD1 (6 bases). Trimming took 4 bases from V and 5 from J, leaving 15 bases between them. The CDR3 has 14 amino acids. The germline gives CDR1 SQVTM, CDR2 ANQGSEA.

This clonotype was seen repeatedly, ten times or more. The rearrangement uses TRBV19 and TRBJ2-7; D remains ambiguous. V lost 5 bases, J lost 1 base, and 6 bases lay in between. CDR1 and CDR2 from the germline V gene are LNHDA and SQIVND (reference sequence). This CDR3 has 12 amino acids. The chain's CDR3 is CASSPGSYEQYF. CDR3 coding DNA: TGTGCCAGTAGTCCCGGTTCCTACGAGCAGTACTTC.

The CDR3 DNA reads TGCGCCAGCAACTACTACGGGCGGGGTACCAAAGATACGCAGTATTTT. Translating gives CASNYYGRGTKDTQYF. V usage is TRBV5-1 and J usage is TRBJ2-3; weak D call: TRBD2 (6 bases). The CDR3 is made up of 16 amino acids. Per the germline V gene, CDR1 is SGHRS and CDR2 is YFSETQ. With 6 bases removed from V and 5 bases from J, the gap between germline ends came to 22 bases.

The CDR3 sequence is CASSLTSMNTEAFF. The CDR3 region has the DNA TGCGCCAGCAGCCTGACCAGTATGAACACTGAAGCTTTCTTT. This sequence joins TRBV4-1 and TRBJ1-1; D ambiguous. From germline, CDR1 is MGHRA and CDR2 YSYEKL. The CDR3 is 14 residues long. The V end lost 4 bases, the J end lost 0 bases, and 9 bases lay between the germline ends.

The chain is built from TRBV4-1 and TRBJ2-1; tentative D call: TRBD2 (6 bases). V was trimmed by 0 bases and J by 2 bases, leaving 11 bases between them. This CDR3 is built from 16 residues. Germline loops: CDR1 MGHRA, CDR2 YSYEKL. The CDR3 DNA reads as TGCGCCAGCAGCCAAGAATGGAGGGGCGCCTACAATGAGCAGTTCTTC. Its protein product is CASSQEWRGAYNEQFF.

The chain uses TRBV27 and TRBJ1-1, with D possibly TRBD1 on 5 matching bases. The CDR3 spans 13 residues. Germline V CDR1 and CDR2: MNHEY, SMNVEV (reference sequence). V was cut by 6 bases and J by 4 bases, with 12 bases left in between. CDR3 coding DNA: TGTGCCAGCAGATTGGGGGGGGGCACTGAAGCTTTCTTT. As protein: CASRLGGGTEAFF.

Here the CDR3 DNA reads TGTGCCAGCAGCGCACCTGCCGACAGGGGGCAGTTCTTC. Amino acid sequence: CASSAPADRGQFF. The chain combines TRBV9 with TRBJ2-1, with 8 bases that match TRBD1. CDR1 is SGDLS and CDR2 is YYNGEE in the germline V gene. The CDR3 runs 13 residues. With 3 bases clipped from V and 12 bases from J, the junction kept 8 bases outside the gene matches.

This chain connects TRBV7-2 to TRBJ2-1; D might be TRBD2 (6 bases). Trimming removed 5 bases at V and 7 bases at J, with 18 bases between. Per germline, CDR1 SGHTA and CDR2 FQGNSA. This CDR3 is built from 15 residues. The CDR3 DNA is TGTGCCAGCAGCAAATGGGGGGTAGACGAGAATGAGCAGTTCTTC. Translation: CASSKWGVDENEQFF. Supplemented by reference TRBV7-2 and TRBJ2-1, the full variable domain reads GAGVSQSPSNKVTEKGKDVELRCDPISGHTALYWYRQSLGQGLEFLIYFQGNSAPDKSGLPSDRFSAERTGGSVSTLTIQRTQQEDSAVYLCASSKWGVDENEQFFGPGTRLTVL.

This clonotype was picked up a small number of times. This rearrangement joins TRBV7-6 to TRBJ1-6, with a weak D call TRBD1 (5 bases). Trimming shortened V by 5 bases and J by 8 bases, and 19 bases separated the two germline ends. The CDR3 sequence is 16 residues long. Germline-derived CDR1 and CDR2 are SGHVS and FNYEAQ. The CDR3, as DNA: TGTGCCAGCAGCCCAACCTCGGGGGAGGGACATTCACCCCTCCACTTT. Translation: CASSPTSGEGHSPLHF.

This clonotype has at least ten counts. The chain has TRBV3-1 and TRBJ1-2; a weak D match, TRBD1 (6 bases). The length of the CDR3 is 12 residues. The V end was cut by 4 bases, the J end by 8 bases, with 11 bases between. Germline assignment: CDR1 LGHDT and CDR2 YNNKEL (reference sequence). CDR3 residues: CASSPPTGGYTF. The CDR3 nucleotides read TGTGCCAGCAGCCCCCCCACAGGGGGCTACACCTTC. Based on the CDR3 plus reference TRBV3-1 and TRBJ1-2, the full variable domain is DTAVSQTPKYLVTQMGNDKSIKCEQNLGHDTMYWYKQDSKKFLKIMFSYNNKELIINETVPNRFSPKSPDKAHLNLHINSLELGDSAVYFCASSPPTGGYTFGSGTRLTVV.

V is TRBV20-1 and J is TRBJ1-2; no definite D call. Trimming left V 0 bases short and J 3 bases short, with 8 bases between. The CDR3 is 13 amino acids. CDR1 and CDR2 (germline): DFQATT, SNEGSKA (reference sequence). The CDR3 reads CSARDRTHYGYTF. The CDR3 DNA sequence: TGCAGTGCTAGAGATCGGACGCACTATGGCTACACCTTC.

J is TRBJ2-1 and V is TRBV27, with 7 bases that match TRBD2. The CDR3 runs 11 residues. V was clipped by 5 bases and J by 10 bases; unmatched bases: 2. Germline CDR1 and CDR2: MNHEY and SMNVEV (reference sequence). CDR3 amino acids: CASSRGGEQFF. The DNA of the CDR3 is TGTGCCAGCAGTCGGGGAGGGGAGCAGTTCTTC.